This TCR beta chain was found in a study of cytomegalovirus exposure and HLA in healthy donors. This clone has more than one count but fewer than ten. This CDR3 comprises 14 residues. The germline CDR1 and CDR2 sequences are GTSNPN and SVGIG (reference sequence). V shed 5 bases and J 6 bases; nucleotides not matched to a gene: 6. Amplification used 60 Vbeta primers and 13 Jbeta primers. Sequencing used immunoSEQ multiplex PCR; TCRdb keeps in-frame clones, though not all of them. Of 90,000 or so clones in the sample, roughly 69% were seen once. The sequenced sample was PBMCs. The rearrangement uses TRBV30 and TRBJ2-1, with TRBD2 identical over 11 bases. The TCR sequence derives from a man aged 45 to 65 in good health and CMV-seronegative. The CDR3 loop reads CAWQGLAASNEQFF. CDR3 in DNA: TGTGCCTGGCAGGGACTAGCGGCCTCCAATGAGCAGTTCTTC.